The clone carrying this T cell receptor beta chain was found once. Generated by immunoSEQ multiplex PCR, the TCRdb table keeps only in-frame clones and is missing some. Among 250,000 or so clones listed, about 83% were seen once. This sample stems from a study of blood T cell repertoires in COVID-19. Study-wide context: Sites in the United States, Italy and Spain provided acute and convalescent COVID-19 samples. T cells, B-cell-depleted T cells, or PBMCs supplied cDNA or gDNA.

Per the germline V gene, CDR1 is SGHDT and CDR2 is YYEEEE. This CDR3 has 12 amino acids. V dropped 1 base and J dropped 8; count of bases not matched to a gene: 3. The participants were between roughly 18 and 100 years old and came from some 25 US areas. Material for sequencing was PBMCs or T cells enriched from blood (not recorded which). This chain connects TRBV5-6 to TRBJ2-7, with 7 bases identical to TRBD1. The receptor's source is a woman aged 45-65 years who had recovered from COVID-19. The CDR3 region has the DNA TGTGCCAGCAGCTTGTCGACAGGGAAGCAGTACTTC. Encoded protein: CASSLSTGKQYF.